Reported below is one T cell receptor beta chain. The sample originates from a study of CD8 T cells in Susac syndrome. Study-level information: Sequenced Susac syndrome patients included more than five with clinically active disease and fewer than 10 in remission.

The CDR3 runs to 17 residues. Germline assignment: CDR1 LNHNV and CDR2 YYDKDF (reference sequence). The ends were cut back, 0 bases at V and 2 bases at J, with 13 bases in the middle. Reverse transcription used roughly 0.5 to 1 ug RNA and random hexamers. Each CDR3 protein is one row after TCRdb ran MiXCR on the immunoSEQ multiplex PCR reads. The sample has roughly 180,000 distinct CDR3 sequences; around 94% are singletons. The gene calls are TRBV15 and TRBJ2-2; D is possibly TRBD2 (5 bases). This receptor was identified in a human donor with Susac syndrome. The specimen sequenced was CD4+ T cells from PBMCs. The CDR3 protein is CATSRDRLYLNTGELFF. The CDR3 DNA reads as TGTGCCACCAGCAGAGATCGACTATACTTAAACACCGGGGAGCTGTTTTTT. Drawing the rest from reference TRBV15 and TRBJ2-2, the complete variable domain is DAMVIQNPRYQVTQFGKPVTLSCSQTLNHNVMYWYQQKSSQAPKLLFHYYDKDFNNEADTPDNFQSRRPNTSFCFLDIRSPGLGDTAMYLCATSRDRLYLNTGELFFGEGSRLTVL.